This entry describes one TCR beta chain. Its antigen is not known. Trimming removed 5 bases at V and 5 bases at J, with 13 bases between. CDR1 PRHDT and CDR2 FYEKMQ come from the germline V gene (reference sequence). CDR3 length: 14 residues. The method was immunoSEQ multiplex PCR; TCRdb's version includes in-frame clones alone and lacks a portion of them. This table holds 110,000 to 150,000 clones, roughly 90% found once. The data are from a study of radiation and T cells in renal cell carcinoma. Turning to the study itself: Nephrectomy followed 15 Gy stereotactic body radiation by 4 weeks. Broader study findings: From baseline, blood top tumor clonotypes peaked at 2 weeks post-radiation.

Time point indicated: baseline pretreatment blood. Sample treatment: 15 Gy SBRT to primary tumor, nephrectomy 4 weeks later. Blood was sampled at baseline, 2 weeks and 4 weeks after SBRT. Clear cell pathology was present in this patient's renal cell carcinoma. Sequencing used blood, obtained from a patient whose treatment included radiotherapy and nephrectomy. This rearrangement joins TRBV13 to TRBJ1-5, with D maybe TRBD1 (5 bases). The sequence came from a woman in her forties or fifties with renal cell carcinoma. The CDR3 sequence: CASSRRDWDQPQHF. CDR3 nucleotides: TGTGCCAGCAGCCGCCGGGACTGGGATCAGCCCCAGCATTTT.